One sample yielded the 3 T cell receptor beta chains listed below, sequenced in a study of blood T cell repertoires in COVID-19. Produced via immunoSEQ multiplex PCR; TCRdb's table is partial and in-frame only. The table shows some 180,000 clones, with 65% to 85% occurring only once. Sequencing was performed on peripheral blood. These receptors all stem from a woman aged 40 to 50 with COVID-19, enrolled during active disease.

The chain is built from TRBV11-2 and TRBJ2-5; D is unresolved. In germline, CDR1 is SGHAT, CDR2 FQNNGV. The CDR3 is 16 residues long. With 2 bases removed from V and 4 bases from J, the gap between germline ends came to 17 bases. CDR3 amino acids: CASSLLAGFQTETQYF. The CDR3 DNA reads TGTGCCAGCAGCTTACTGGCCGGGTTCCAGACAGAGACCCAGTACTTC.

The chain joins TRBV11-3 to TRBJ2-5, with 8 bases identical to TRBD2. The ends lost 4 bases at V and 5 bases at J; junction bases unmatched: 6. This CDR3 is built from 14 residues. CDR1 and CDR2 (germline): SGHNT, YENEEA. CDR3 sequence reads: CASSSGLAVETQYF. The CDR3 DNA is TGTGCCAGCAGCTCTGGACTAGCAGTGGAGACCCAGTACTTC. Full variable domain (rest looked up from reference TRBV11-3 and TRBJ2-5): EAGVVQSPRYKIIEKKQPVAFWCNPISGHNTLYWYLQNLGQGPELLIRYENEEAVDDSQLPKDRFSAERLKGVDSTLKIQPAELGDSAVYLCASSSGLAVETQYFGPGTRLLVL.

The chain employs TRBV6-6 and TRBJ1-4; no clear D. The V gene's germline CDR1 is MNHNY and CDR2 SVGAGI (reference sequence). This CDR3 is 14 amino acids long. V lost 5 bases and J 8 bases, leaving 15 bases between the germline ends. CDR3 loop: CASSTGRSGEKLFF. DNA of the CDR3: TGTGCCAGCAGTACGGGCCGGTCGGGGGAAAAACTGTTTTTT.